A selection of T cell receptor beta chains follows, all from one sample in a study of blood T cell repertoires in COVID-19. Assay used: immunoSEQ multiplex PCR; TCRdb lists only in-frame clones, some missing. The sample yields roughly 250,000 clones, roughly 80% seen once. Specimen: peripheral blood. Receptors were obtained from a woman aged 80 or older with acute or convalescent COVID-19. Both conserved end residues are part of each CDR3. A D gene is named only where the DNA matches it firmly. Clone size is given for some rows only: seen once, a few or many times, or a class if the clone is expanded.

TGTGCCAGCAGAGACACAGGGGCCCTAGGGCCCCAGCATTTT,CASRDTGALGPQHF,TRBD1,-,TRBJ1-5,TRBV2
TGTGCCAGCAGTTTAAATTGGGAGGGGAACTCACCCCTCCACTTT,CASSLNWEGNSPLHF,-,-,TRBJ1-6,TRBV27
TGCGCCAGCAGCTTGGTGACAGGGGGTGAAAAACTGTTTTTT,CASSLVTGGEKLFF,TRBD1,few,TRBJ1-4,TRBV5-1
TGTGCCAGCAGCTCCGACGGGAGGGGGACCTACAATGAGCAGTTCTTC,CASSSDGRGTYNEQFF,TRBD2,-,TRBJ2-1,TRBV5-5
TGTGCCAGCAGCCAAGTACCGCCCGGGAGCTCCTATAATTCACCCCTCCACTTT,CASSQVPPGSSYNSPLHF,-,-,TRBJ1-6,TRBV3-1/TRBV3-2
TGTGCCAGCACGTCGGCCTACGAGCAGTACTTC,CASTSAYEQYF,-,-,TRBJ2-7,TRBV2
TGTGCCAGCAGTTTCGACTGGAGCTCTGGAAACACCATATATTTT,CASSFDWSSGNTIYF,-,-,TRBJ1-3,TRBV28
TGTGCCAGCATCGCGACTAGCGGGGGGACCGGGGAGCTGTTTTTT,CASIATSGGTGELFF,TRBD2,-,TRBJ2-2,TRBV6-5
TGTGCCAGCAGGTTACGGAGTGCCCACGAGCAGTACTTC,CASRLRSAHEQYF,-,-,TRBJ2-7,TRBV28
TGCAGTGCTAGTACGGGGGGTAAGGGGAACACTGAAGCTTTCTTT,CSASTGGKGNTEAFF,-,once,TRBJ1-1,TRBV20-1
TGTGCCAGCAGCTTACGGACTAGCGGGGGTTTCGATACGCAGTATTTT,CASSLRTSGGFDTQYF,TRBD2,-,TRBJ2-3,TRBV11-2
TGTGCCAGCAGTACAGGGGGAACCTATGGCTACACCTTC,CASSTGGTYGYTF,TRBD1,-,TRBJ1-2,TRBV6-2/TRBV6-3
TGTGCCAGCAGCGAGATGGGGGGGGTGGGCAATGAGCAGTTCTTC,CASSEMGGVGNEQFF,TRBD2,-,TRBJ2-1,TRBV2
TGCGCCAGCAGCCATGGACAACTTAACACTGAAGCTTTCTTT,CASSHGQLNTEAFF,-,-,TRBJ1-1,TRBV4-1
TGTGCCAGCAGCTTAGGACTAGCGGGGGGATACAATGAGCAGTTCTTC,CASSLGLAGGYNEQFF,TRBD2,-,TRBJ2-1,TRBV7-8
TGTGCCAGCAGTTTCCGGCGGGCCGGGGATAATTCACCCCTCCACTTT,CASSFRRAGDNSPLHF,-,-,TRBJ1-6,TRBV28
TGTGCCAGCAGCCATGGGCTCACTGAAGCTTTCTTT,CASSHGLTEAFF,-,-,TRBJ1-1,TRBV7-8
TGCGCCAGCAGCCCGGGACTAGGGGGCACAGATACGCAGTATTTT,CASSPGLGGTDTQYF,TRBD2,-,TRBJ2-3,TRBV5-1
TGTGCCTGGAGTGGGGCATATAGCAATCAGCCCCAGCATTTT,CAWSGAYSNQPQHF,-,few,TRBJ1-5,TRBV30
TGTGCCAGCAGTGAAATGTGGGGGGGCGGGAATACGCAGTATTTT,CASSEMWGGGNTQYF,-,once,TRBJ2-3,TRBV6-1
TGTGCCAGCAGTTTATGGGCACGCTACGAGCAGTACTTC,CASSLWARYEQYF,-,-,TRBJ2-7,TRBV28
TGTGCCAGCAGTGACCCTCCGGGACAGGGGAGTCACGAGCAGTACTTC,CASSDPPGQGSHEQYF,TRBD1,-,TRBJ2-7,TRBV6-1
TGCGCCAGCAGCCAAACGACAGGCCGTAACACTGAAGCTTTCTTT,CASSQTTGRNTEAFF,-,-,TRBJ1-1,TRBV4-1
TGTGCCAGCTCACCACTGAGACAGGGGGACATGAACACTGAAGCTTTCTTT,CASSPLRQGDMNTEAFF,TRBD1,once,TRBJ1-1,TRBV18
TGTGCCACCAGTGGCTACACAGGGGGCTACGCCGGGGAGCTGTTTTTT,CATSGYTGGYAGELFF,TRBD1,-,TRBJ2-2,TRBV24-1
TGTGCCTGGAGAGGGCAGGGGGCGCGTGGCTACACCTTC,CAWRGQGARGYTF,TRBD1,-,TRBJ1-2,TRBV30
TGTGCCAGCAGTCCCGAGAAACGGAATTCACCCCTCCACTTT,CASSPEKRNSPLHF,-,few,TRBJ1-6,TRBV2
TGTGCCAGCAGCCCCAAGGGGACTGAAGCTTTCTTT,CASSPKGTEAFF,-,-,TRBJ1-1,TRBV7-8
TGTGCCAGCAGGGACAGTCGTATGGAGACCCAGTACTTC,CASRDSRMETQYF,-,-,TRBJ2-5,TRBV12-3/TRBV12-4
TGTGCCAGCAGCCCCTCTGAGGACGGGGAGCTGTTTTTT,CASSPSEDGELFF,-,-,TRBJ2-2,TRBV7-3
TGTGCCTGGAGTATGGGACAGGGGGTAGAGCAGTACTTC,CAWSMGQGVEQYF,TRBD1,-,TRBJ2-7,TRBV30
TGTGCCAGCAGACCCCCCCCGGGACAGGGGTATTCACCCCTCCACTTT,CASRPPPGQGYSPLHF,TRBD1,-,TRBJ1-6,TRBV6-6
TGTGCCAGTAGTTTACCCGCCCAGGGTTCTGGTGGCTACACCTTC,CASSLPAQGSGGYTF,-,few,TRBJ1-2,TRBV19
TGCGCCAGCAGTACTCAGGGGGATAATTCACCCCTCCACTTT,CASSTQGDNSPLHF,TRBD1,-,TRBJ1-6,TRBV5-1
TGTGCCAGCAGGTCTCAGGGATCGGACAATGAGCAGTTCTTC,CASRSQGSDNEQFF,-,-,TRBJ2-1,TRBV7-6
TGTGCCAGCAGCTTGGGTTCAGGCCTTTCCGTTAGCTATGGCTACACCTTC,CASSLGSGLSVSYGYTF,-,-,TRBJ1-2,TRBV5-4
TGTGCCAGCAGCCAAGATTATTCAACTAATGAAAAACTGTTTTTT,CASSQDYSTNEKLFF,-,-,TRBJ1-4,TRBV3-1/TRBV3-2
TGTGCCAGCAGCCAACCCGGGACTAGCAGCCACAATGAGCAGTTCTTC,CASSQPGTSSHNEQFF,TRBD2,-,TRBJ2-1,TRBV4-2
TGTGCCAGTAGTATAGAGGAGGGAGCGCAGCCCCAGCATTTT,CASSIEEGAQPQHF,-,-,TRBJ1-5,TRBV19
TGTGCCAGCAGTCCATCCGGGGCCAACGTCCTGACTTTC,CASSPSGANVLTF,-,few,TRBJ2-6,TRBV27
TGTGCCAGCAGTCCACTTTCGGGGAGCGGTCAGCCCCAGCATTTT,CASSPLSGSGQPQHF,-,-,TRBJ1-5,TRBV2
TGTGCCAGCAGTGATCAACCGACAGGGGCCCTCGAAAAACTGTTTTTT,CASSDQPTGALEKLFF,TRBD1,-,TRBJ1-4,TRBV6-1
TGTGCCAGCAGCGCCCGGACGGCGACGGGGGAACTGTTTTTT,CASSARTATGELFF,-,-,TRBJ1-4,TRBV9
TGTGCCAGCAGCCAAGCCAGACAAGAGACCCAGTACTTC,CASSQARQETQYF,-,-,TRBJ2-5,TRBV3-1/TRBV3-2
TGTGCCAGCAGCTTGGGCAGTGGTGAGACCCAGTACTTC,CASSLGSGETQYF,-,-,TRBJ2-5,TRBV5-8
TGTGCCAGCAGTTTATACCCCATTACCTATTACGAGCAGTACTTC,CASSLYPITYYEQYF,-,-,TRBJ2-7,TRBV28
TGCGCCAGCAGCTGGGGACAGGGTGGTGAGCAGTACTTC,CASSWGQGGEQYF,TRBD1,-,TRBJ2-7,TRBV5-1